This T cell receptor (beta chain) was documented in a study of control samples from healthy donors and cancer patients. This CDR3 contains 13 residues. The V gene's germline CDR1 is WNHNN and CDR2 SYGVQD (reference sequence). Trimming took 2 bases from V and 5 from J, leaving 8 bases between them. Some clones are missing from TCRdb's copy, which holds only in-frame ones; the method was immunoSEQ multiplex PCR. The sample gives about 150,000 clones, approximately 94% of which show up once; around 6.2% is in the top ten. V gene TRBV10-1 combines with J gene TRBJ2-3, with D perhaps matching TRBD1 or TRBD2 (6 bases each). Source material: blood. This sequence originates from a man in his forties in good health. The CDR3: CASSERGVDTQYF. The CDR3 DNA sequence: TGCGCCAGCAGTGAGAGGGGGGTAGATACGCAGTATTTT.